A single sample gave rise to the 18 T cell receptor beta chains below, sequenced in a study of response to subunit inactivated influenza vaccine (dated by TCRdb to the late 2010s). The method was RT-PCR. Sequencing used an Illumina HiSeq 2500. TCRdb ran its own pipeline on the public reads, namely fastp trimming at Q25 and MiXCR clone calling, and kept in-frame beta chains. Rows are combined by CDR3 protein, so each entry shows the most common genes and DNA. The sample yields over 150,000 distinct CDR3 sequences; about 10% were counted once. The ten largest clonotypes hold about 11% of the sample. Sequences were derived from non-naive T cells sorted from PBMCs, sampled on the day of vaccination. The cell subset or site label of this sample denotes: memory T cell fraction. The receptors were gathered from a man aged 50-60 years who received an inactivated influenza vaccine. Donor details come from another sample of the same person, matched by shared clones.

The chain recombines TRBV7-8 with TRBJ2-1; D gene ambiguous. CDR1 is SGHVS, CDR2 FQNEAQ, per germline. This CDR3 is 14 amino acids long. Trimming took off 3 bases at V and 5 bases at J, with 11 bases between the two ends. CDR3 in amino acids: CASSFYTTDNEQFF. The CDR3 DNA is TGTGCCAGCAGCTTCTATACGACTGACAATGAGCAGTTCTTC.

The sample holds a few counts of this clonotype. The chain combines TRBV30 with TRBJ1-1, with D perhaps TRBD1 (5 bases). The CDR3 contains 12 residues. The germline V and J ends were trimmed by 4 bases and 4 bases, with 10 bases remaining between them. Germline lookup yields CDR1 GTSNPN and CDR2 SVGIG (reference sequence). The CDR3 DNA is TGTGCCTGGAAAGGGGAGTTCACTGAAGCTTTCTTT. It specifies CAWKGEFTEAFF.

This clonotype was seen repeatedly, ten times or more. This chain connects TRBV12-3 or TRBV12-4 to TRBJ1-2; D is possibly TRBD1 (5 bases). V dropped 5 bases and J dropped 4 bases, with 14 bases sitting between them. This CDR3 has 14 amino acids. In nucleotides, the CDR3 is TGTGCCAGCAGTAGGTCAGGGATTACCTATGGCTACACCTTC. It encodes CASSRSGITYGYTF.

This sequence joins TRBV28 and TRBJ2-3, with D unresolved. V shed 4 bases and J shed 0 bases, with 20 bases lying between them. CDR1 is MDHEN and CDR2 is SYDVKM in the germline V gene. This CDR3 has 18 residues. The CDR3, as DNA: TGTGCCAGCAGTTCATCGGTATTTCGCCGGTCTAGCACAGATACGCAGTATTTT. Its protein is CASSSSVFRRSSTDTQYF.

This clonotype appeared many times. The J gene is TRBJ2-5, the V gene TRBV13; 13 bases agree with TRBD2. Germline V gene lookup returns CDR1 PRHDT and CDR2 FYEKMQ (reference sequence). The CDR3 contains 16 residues. Trimming removed 4 bases from V and 2 bases from J; junction bases left unmatched: 4. The CDR3 region has the DNA TGTGCCAGCAGCTACAGGACTAGCGGGAGACAAGAGACCCAGTACTTC. Its protein is CASSYRTSGRQETQYF. Full variable domain (outside the CDR3, taken from reference TRBV13 and TRBJ2-5): AAGVIQSPRHLIKEKRETATLKCYPIPRHDTVYWYQQGPGQDPQFLISFYEKMQSDKGSIPDRFSAQQFSDYHSELNMSSLELGDSALYFCASSYRTSGRQETQYFGPGTRLLVL.

The chain uses TRBV5-5 and TRBJ2-2; unclear D gene. Trimming removed 4 bases from V and 3 bases from J, with 10 bases in between. Germline values: CDR1 SGHKS, CDR2 YYEKEE (reference sequence). This CDR3 has 14 amino acids. CDR3: CASSIQLDTGELFF. The CDR3 DNA reads TGTGCCAGCAGCATCCAATTGGACACCGGGGAGCTGTTTTTT.

This clonotype has a count of ten or more. The junction does not match germline at one end; this may be a read error. This chain links TRBV9 with TRBJ2-7; 12 nucleotides agree with TRBD2. The CDR3 length is 15 residues. CDR1 is SGDLS, CDR2 YYNGEE, per germline. CDR3 region: CSSSRGLAGMYEQYF. In DNA form, the CDR3 reads TGTTCCAGCAGCCGCGGACTAGCGGGAATGTACGAGCAGTACTTC.

The chain combines TRBV5-1 with TRBJ2-5, with D perhaps assigned TRBD1 or TRBD2 (5 bases each). Germline values: CDR1 SGHRS, CDR2 YFSETQ. The CDR3 has 15 amino acids. Trimming cost V 4 bases and J 5 bases, with 18 bases left between them. This CDR3 is CASSPGGGVVETQYF. CDR3 nucleotide sequence: TGCGCCAGCAGCCCGGGTGGGGGAGTTGTGGAGACCCAGTACTTC.

CDR3 in DNA: TGTGCCAGCAGCCCCGGGCTGCGGGGACTTCTCGAGACCCAGTACTTC. Residues: CASSPGLRGLLETQYF. The rearrangement uses TRBV5-6 and TRBJ2-5; a weak D match, TRBD2 (6 bases). The germline CDR1 and CDR2 sequences are SGHDT and YYEEEE. V lost 4 bases and J lost 5, with 21 bases in between. The CDR3 totals 16 residues.

V usage is TRBV6-2 or TRBV6-3 and J usage is TRBJ2-1, with TRBD2 as a possible D gene (6 bases). Looked up from germline, CDR1 is MNHEY and CDR2 is SVGEGT. Trimming shortened V by 4 bases and J by 8 bases, and 18 bases separated the two germline ends. The CDR3 is 15 amino acids. CDR3 nucleotide sequence: TGTGCCAGCAGTTTTTCAACCGGGAGTGTCTATGAGCAGTTCTTC. It yields the protein CASSFSTGSVYEQFF.

This clonotype was seen a few times. The chain employs TRBV3-1 and TRBJ1-2; TRBD1 is a possible D gene (5 bases). Germline CDR1 reads LGHDT; CDR2 reads YNNKEL (reference sequence). This CDR3 comprises 13 residues. Trimming cost V 4 bases and J 4 bases, with 10 bases left between them. In DNA, the CDR3 is TGTGCCAGCAGCCCGGGGCGCGGCTATGGCTACACCTTC. This translates into CASSPGRGYGYTF.

This clonotype was recorded at least ten times. This sequence joins TRBV4-3 and TRBJ1-1; D is uncertain. Germline loops: CDR1 LGHNA, CDR2 YSLEER. The CDR3 contains 12 residues. Trimming stripped 4 bases from V and 3 bases from J, with 6 bases between. This CDR3 reads CASSRPDTEAFF. CDR3 DNA sequence: TGCGCCAGCAGCCGCCCAGACACTGAAGCTTTCTTT.

This clonotype was seen ten or more times. CDR3 nucleotide sequence: TGCAGTGCTAGGGCAGGGGCTGGAAACACCATATATTTT. It encodes CSARAGAGNTIYF. The chain joins TRBV20-1 to TRBJ1-3, with a tentative D call TRBD1 (6 bases). Trimming removed 3 bases from V and 2 bases from J, with 8 bases in between. Per the germline V gene, CDR1 is DFQATT and CDR2 is SNEGSKA (reference sequence). The CDR3 has 13 amino acids.

This clonotype occurred a few times. This rearrangement joins TRBV6-5 to TRBJ1-2; D ambiguous. Germline-derived CDR1 and CDR2 are MNHEY and SVGAGI. The CDR3 spans 13 residues. The V end was cut by 4 bases, the J end by 2 bases, with 8 bases between. CDR3 nucleotides: TGTGCCAGCAGTTCCGGGCCCAACTATGGCTACACCTTC. Translation gives CASSSGPNYGYTF.

This clonotype has at least ten counts. The V gene is TRBV16, the J gene TRBJ2-3; a weak D match, TRBD1 (6 bases). The germline V gene encodes CDR1 KGHSY and CDR2 FQNENV. V was cut by 3 bases and J by 2 bases, with 9 bases left in between. The CDR3 is made up of 14 amino acids. The DNA of the CDR3 is TGTGCCAGCAGCCACCGGGACAACACAGATACGCAGTATTTT. It specifies CASSHRDNTDTQYF. The full variable domain, its missing parts supplied by reference TRBV16 and TRBJ2-3, is GEEVAQTPKHLVRGEGQKAKLYCAPIKGHSYVFWYQQVLKNEFKFLISFQNENVFDETGMPKERFSAKCLPNSPCSLEIQATKLEDSAVYFCASSHRDNTDTQYFGPGTRLTVL.

The genes are TRBV2 and TRBJ2-3, with D unresolved. V was cut by 6 bases and J by 5 bases, with 12 bases left in between. The CDR3 is made up of 13 amino acids. Germline V gene data show CDR1 as SNHLY and CDR2 as FYNNEI. The CDR3 sequence: CASSALQGDTQYF. The CDR3 DNA follows: TGTGCCAGCAGCGCCCTTCAAGGAGATACGCAGTATTTT.

The chain uses TRBV2 and TRBJ2-3, with TRBD2 matching 11 bases. V lost 7 bases and J lost 4; bases outside the gene matches: 7. CDR3 size: 15 residues. The germline V gene encodes CDR1 SNHLY and CDR2 FYNNEI. CDR3 amino acids: CASKRLAGNADTQYF. The CDR3 nucleotides are TGTGCCAGCAAAAGACTAGCGGGAAACGCAGATACGCAGTATTTT.

This clonotype was recorded many times. The chain combines TRBV4-1 with TRBJ2-5; 8 bases align to TRBD2. CDR1 is MGHRA and CDR2 is YSYEKL in the germline V gene. The CDR3 totals 15 residues. V lost 3 bases, J lost 4 bases, and 7 bases stayed unmatched. CDR3 protein: CASSHLQAGVETQYF. Written as DNA, the CDR3 is TGCGCCAGCAGCCACCTACAAGCGGGAGTAGAGACCCAGTACTTC.